The next 8 T cell receptor beta chains were all read from a single sample in a study of blood T cell repertoires in COVID-19. Sequencing used immunoSEQ multiplex PCR; TCRdb keeps in-frame clones, though not all of them. This table holds approximately 200,000 clones, approximately 82% found once. The sample comprised peripheral blood. Receptors originate from a human donor with acute or convalescent COVID-19. The donor label of this sample is uncertain.

The chain joins TRBV7-2 to TRBJ1-2; TRBD1 might be the D (5 bases). Germline V gives CDR1 SGHTA, CDR2 FQGNSA. This CDR3 comprises 14 residues. Trimming stripped 5 bases from V and 0 bases from J, with 10 bases between. CDR3 DNA: TGTGCCAGCAGCCCGGACAAAACTAACTATGGCTACACCTTC. Residues: CASSPDKTNYGYTF.

V is TRBV27 and J is TRBJ1-6, with D maybe TRBD1 (6 bases). Germline V gene data show CDR1 as MNHEY and CDR2 as SMNVEV (reference sequence). Trimming shortened V by 4 bases and J by 9 bases, and 19 bases separated the two germline ends. This CDR3 has 16 amino acids. This CDR3 reads CASSSPTGVLISPLHF. As DNA, the CDR3 is TGTGCCAGCAGTTCCCCGACAGGAGTCCTAATTTCACCCCTCCACTTT.

V and J are TRBV19 and TRBJ1-5; D is possibly TRBD1 (6 bases). CDR3 length: 17 amino acids. The germline V and J ends were trimmed by 0 bases and 6 bases, with 18 bases remaining between them. CDR1 is LNHDA, CDR2 SQIVND, per germline (reference sequence). In nucleotides, the CDR3 is TGTGCCAGTAGTATAGATCCGGCCAGGGGCGGAGGTCAGCCCCAGCATTTT. It translates to CASSIDPARGGGQPQHF.

The chain carries TRBV5-1 and TRBJ1-5, with 9 bases identical to TRBD1. This CDR3 has 15 amino acids. V gave up 0 bases and J gave up 6 bases; unmatched junction bases: 4. Germline V gene sequence: CDR1 SGHRS, CDR2 YFSETQ. The CDR3 spells CASSLAGQGGQPQHF. The CDR3 coding sequence is TGCGCCAGCAGCTTGGCGGGACAGGGAGGTCAGCCCCAGCATTTT.

This clone occurred a few times. The rearrangement joins TRBV2 to TRBJ2-2, with TRBD2 matching over 10 bases. This CDR3 has 15 amino acids. Per germline, CDR1 SNHLY and CDR2 FYNNEI. V lost 6 bases and J lost 4; bases outside the gene matches: 5. In nucleotides, the CDR3 is TGTGCCAGCAGACCGGGACTAGCGCCCACCGGGGAGCTGTTTTTT. This codes for CASRPGLAPTGELFF. The entire variable domain, with the rest obtained from reference TRBV2 and TRBJ2-2, is as follows: EPEVTQTPSHQVTQMGQEVILRCVPISNHLYFYWYRQILGQKVEFLVSFYNNEISEKSEIFDDQFSVERPDGSNFTLKIRSTKLEDSAMYFCASRPGLAPTGELFFGEGSRLTVL.

The CDR3: CASSSRDRGTYEQYF. CDR3 nucleotide sequence: TGTGCCAGCAGCAGCCGGGACAGGGGGACCTACGAGCAGTACTTC. This rearrangement joins TRBV11-2 to TRBJ2-7, with 11 positions matching TRBD1. The V gene's germline CDR1 is SGHAT and CDR2 FQNNGV. The CDR3 has 15 amino acids. V lost 5 bases, J lost 2 bases, and 5 bases stayed unmatched.

The J gene is TRBJ2-7, the V gene TRBV5-1, with unresolved D. Germline V gene data show CDR1 as SGHRS and CDR2 as YFSETQ. The V and J ends lost 0 bases and 3 bases respectively, with 7 bases between them. This CDR3 has 13 amino acids. As DNA, the CDR3 is TGCGCCAGCAGCTTGGATATTTACTACGAGCAGTACTTC. It yields the protein CASSLDIYYEQYF.

The chain recombines TRBV25-1 with TRBJ1-2, with D possibly being TRBD1 (6 bases). Germline values: CDR1 MGHDK, CDR2 SYGVNS. This CDR3 contains 13 residues. The germline V and J ends were trimmed by 7 bases and 6 bases, with 15 bases remaining between them. The CDR3, as DNA: TGTGCCAGCACTGGGGGCTTTCGTGATGGCTACACCTTC. This encodes CASTGGFRDGYTF.